This T cell receptor (beta chain) was identified in a study of Graves' ophthalmopathy and Graves' hyperthyroidism (dated by TCRdb to the late 2010s). Regarding the research as a whole: Hyperthyroidism was defined as stable when no progression to ophthalmopathy occurred within 18 months of follow-up. The study used signatures of the TCR beta repertoire to tell Graves' ophthalmopathy apart from Graves' hyperthyroidism and to predict which patients would progress to ophthalmopathy. In total, 135 blood samples were TCR-sequenced: 43 ophthalmopathy, some 80 hyperthyroidism and about 17 hyperthyroidism-to-ophthalmopathy patients. A discovery set of 100 patients (roughly 43 ophthalmopathy, around 57 stable hyperthyroidism) was enrolled to explore V-J signatures distinguishing ophthalmopathy from hyperthyroidism. An independent validation cohort comprised roughly 20 hyperthyroidism patients and over 15 patients who later progressed from hyperthyroidism to ophthalmopathy. T-cell repertoires of thyroid tissue and blood were compared in several hyperthyroidism patients. Once sampling was done, hyperthyroidism patients were given methimazole at a starting dose of 30 mg daily, while ophthalmopathy patients were given high-dose intravenous methylprednisolone.

The hyperthyroidism patients were 18 to 65 years old and newly diagnosed, with a disease duration of less than 2 months. Patients were excluded if they had other autoimmune diseases, uncontrolled infections, pregnancy or lactation. Clinical symptoms, serum thyroxine, TRAb, thyroid ultrasound and orbital computed tomography formed the basis of the diagnosis. Total RNA was extracted using Trizol reagent, and RNA quality was checked on an Agilent 2100 Bioanalyzer. Germline trimming: 5 bases from V, 8 bases from J; junction bases outside gene matches: 17. The germline V gene (reference sequence) gives CDR1 as SEHNR and CDR2 as FQNEAQ. The CDR3 runs 17 amino acids, cysteine and phenylalanine included. The sequence is cut down to CDR3 DNA, 51 bases in frame from base 1. For repertoire sequencing, the TCR beta CDR3 regions were amplified from RNA transcripts. The first round of RT-PCR was done with HTBI primers and the Qiagen OneStep RT-PCR kit, and was followed by a second round of multiplex PCR, then size selection and purification. Sequencing of the libraries was carried out on an Illumina HiSeq2000 in paired-end mode with 100 bp reads. As for the authors' bioinformatics: SOAPnuke was used to process the reads, throwing out any read that had adapters, had uncalled bases, had a mean Phred below 15, or lacked an exact constant-primer or identifier match. High-quality paired reads were merged with COPE v1.2.5. Unique nucleotide sequences were defined as clonotypes and aligned to IMGT TRB V, D and J references using MiTCR v1.1. Analysis was restricted to V-J combinations with a frequency above 0.0001, which covered approximately 99% of repertoires. For each V-J combination, a TCR clonal expansion and chaos score was defined as the ratio of F50 clonal expansion to chaos observed in the TCRdist matrix. Welch's t-statistics and random forest were used to narrow the features down to 13 V-J combinations, which were then fed into a naive Bayes classifier. Thyroid-blood repertoire similarity was quantified with the Morisita-Horn index. In-frame beta chains were kept once TCRdb had trimmed the public reads at Q25 with fastp and called clones with MiXCR. For every CDR3 protein sequence, its rows merge into one entry that carries the most common genes and DNA. These V and J calls are TCRdb output, not the study's own analysis. Across this sample there are around 520,000 distinct CDR3 sequences, with about two fifths seen only once. The ten largest clones add up to around 4% of the sample.

Broader findings and caveats from the paper: In validation, the model predicted ophthalmopathy progression with about 71% sensitivity and less than 80% specificity; roughly eleven predicted patients were CT-confirmed with GO in a median of around 6.5 months. No statistical method was used to set the sample size in advance, and the investigators knew which group each participant was assigned to. In cross-validation, the 13-signature model distinguished ophthalmopathy from stable hyperthyroidism with 87.88% sensitivity and around 81% specificity, while in the test set the corresponding values were about 79% and 69%. Most expanded thyroid clonotypes with frequency above 0.001 were also detected in blood, suggesting blood repertoires may reflect the thyroid immune response.

A remark on this clonotype: The target of this receptor is not known. Qualities for individual bases were not recorded, and no much larger clone is one base off.

Sequences were obtained from peripheral blood or thyroid tissue (not recorded which). The chain joins TRBV7-9 to TRBJ2-1, and 8 junctional nucleotides match TRBD1. The TCR sequence derives from an adult man with Graves' hyperthyroidism. The DNA sequence follows: TGTGCCAGCAGCGCCAGAGGGTTAGTGGACAGGGAAGATGAGCAGTTCTTC. Translated, this gives CASSARGLVDREDEQFF.